This T cell receptor beta chain emerged from a study of T cells in Graves' hyperthyroidism and ophthalmopathy. Amplified regions were TCR beta CDR3 sequences from RNA transcripts. HTBI primers were employed in a first-round RT-PCR of the TCR CDR3. TCRdb re-analysed the multiplex PCR reads in MiXCR, keeping a single row per CDR3 protein. The sample carries 750,000 to 900,000 distinct CDR3 sequences, approximately 40% recorded once. This clonotype was counted a few times. V was cut by 8 bases and J by 4 bases, with 9 bases left in between. From germline, CDR1 is MNHEY and CDR2 SVGAGI. The CDR3 spans 12 residues.

Sequences were obtained from blood. The chain employs TRBV6-5 and TRBJ1-5; the D gene is possibly TRBD1 (5 bases). This TCR came from a young man with Graves' hyperthyroidism. CDR3 protein: CASGGGNQPQHF. CDR3 sequence (DNA): TGTGCCAGCGGTGGGGGAAATCAGCCCCAGCATTTT.